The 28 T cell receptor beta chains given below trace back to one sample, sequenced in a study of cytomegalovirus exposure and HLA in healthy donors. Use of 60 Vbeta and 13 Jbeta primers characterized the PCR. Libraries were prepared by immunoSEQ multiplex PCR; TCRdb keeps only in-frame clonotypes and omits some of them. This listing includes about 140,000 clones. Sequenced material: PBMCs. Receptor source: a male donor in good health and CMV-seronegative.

The CDR3, as DNA: TGCGCCAGCAGCCGGGGGGGTGCAGGGGAGACCCAGTACTTC. The encoded protein is CASSRGGAGETQYF. V usage is TRBV5-1 and J usage is TRBJ2-5; 8 bases fit TRBD2. The junction had 7 bases not matched to a gene; V was cut back by 4 bases and J by 5 bases. Germline CDR1 SGHRS, CDR2 YFSETQ. This CDR3 comprises 14 residues.

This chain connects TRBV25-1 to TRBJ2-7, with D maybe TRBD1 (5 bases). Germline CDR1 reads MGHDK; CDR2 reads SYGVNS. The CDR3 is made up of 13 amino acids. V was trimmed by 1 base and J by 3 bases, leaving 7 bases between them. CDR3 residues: CASSEFQGYEQYF. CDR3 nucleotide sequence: TGTGCCAGCAGTGAATTTCAGGGCTACGAGCAGTACTTC.

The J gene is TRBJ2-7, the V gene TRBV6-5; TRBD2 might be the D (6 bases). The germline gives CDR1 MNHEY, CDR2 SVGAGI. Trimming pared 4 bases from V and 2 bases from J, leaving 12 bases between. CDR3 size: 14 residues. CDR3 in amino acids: CASSLRDFTYEQYF. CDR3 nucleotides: TGTGCCAGCAGTTTGAGGGACTTTACCTACGAGCAGTACTTC.

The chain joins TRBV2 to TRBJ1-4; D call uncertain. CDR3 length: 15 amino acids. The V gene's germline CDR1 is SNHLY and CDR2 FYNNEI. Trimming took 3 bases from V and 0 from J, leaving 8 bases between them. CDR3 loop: CASSDTASTNEKLFF. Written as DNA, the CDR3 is TGTGCCAGCAGTGACACAGCTTCAACTAATGAAAAACTGTTTTTT.

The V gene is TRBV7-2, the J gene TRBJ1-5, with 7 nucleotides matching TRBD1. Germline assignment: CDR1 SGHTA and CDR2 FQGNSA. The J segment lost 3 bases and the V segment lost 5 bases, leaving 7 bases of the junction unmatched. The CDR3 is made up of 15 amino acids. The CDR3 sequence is CASSPTRGPNQPQHF. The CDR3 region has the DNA TGTGCCAGCAGCCCCACAAGGGGGCCCAATCAGCCCCAGCATTTT. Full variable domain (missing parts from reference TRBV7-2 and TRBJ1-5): GAGVSQSPSNKVTEKGKDVELRCDPISGHTALYWYRQSLGQGLEFLIYFQGNSAPDKSGLPSDRFSAERTGGSVSTLTIQRTQQEDSAVYLCASSPTRGPNQPQHFGDGTRLSIL.

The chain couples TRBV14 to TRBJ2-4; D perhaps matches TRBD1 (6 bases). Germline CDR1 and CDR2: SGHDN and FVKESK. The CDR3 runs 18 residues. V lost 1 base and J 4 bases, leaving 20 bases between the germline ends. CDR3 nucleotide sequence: TGTGCCAGCAGCCAAGCGAACCCCCGGGACACGGTAAAAAACATTCAGTACTTC. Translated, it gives CASSQANPRDTVKNIQYF.

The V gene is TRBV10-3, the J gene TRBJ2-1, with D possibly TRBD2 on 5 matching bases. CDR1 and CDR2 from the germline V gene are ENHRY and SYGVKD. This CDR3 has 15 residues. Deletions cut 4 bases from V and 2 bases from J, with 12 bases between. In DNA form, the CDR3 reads TGTGCCATCAGTGGGCAAACGACTACCTACAATGAGCAGTTCTTC. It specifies CAISGQTTTYNEQFF.

The CDR3 nucleotides read TGTGCCAGCAGCGGACCGGTGACAGGGACAGATACGCAGTATTTT. Its protein product is CASSGPVTGTDTQYF. The chain recombines TRBV6-6 with TRBJ2-3, with TRBD1 identical over 7 bases. Germline CDR1 reads MNHNY; CDR2 reads SVGAGI (reference sequence). The CDR3 covers 15 residues. With V trimmed by 6 bases and J by 3 bases, 9 bases remained unmatched.

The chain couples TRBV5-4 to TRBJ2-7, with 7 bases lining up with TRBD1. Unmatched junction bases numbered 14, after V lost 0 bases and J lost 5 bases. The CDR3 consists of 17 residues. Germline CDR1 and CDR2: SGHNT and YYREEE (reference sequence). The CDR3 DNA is TGTGCCAGCAGCTTGGCCGGGCTGAGGGGGCAGGGAGACGAGCAGTACTTC. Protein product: CASSLAGLRGQGDEQYF.

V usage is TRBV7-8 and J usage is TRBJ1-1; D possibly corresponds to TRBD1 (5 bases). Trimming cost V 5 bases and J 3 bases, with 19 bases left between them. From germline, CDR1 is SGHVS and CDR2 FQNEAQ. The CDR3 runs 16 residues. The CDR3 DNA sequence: TGTGCCAGCAGCCAGGGAGGGATGGCTTTAGACACTGAAGCTTTCTTT. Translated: CASSQGGMALDTEAFF.

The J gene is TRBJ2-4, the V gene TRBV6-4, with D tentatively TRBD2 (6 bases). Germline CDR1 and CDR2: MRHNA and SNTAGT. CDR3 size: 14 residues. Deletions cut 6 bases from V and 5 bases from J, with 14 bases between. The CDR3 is CASSVTPGENIQYF. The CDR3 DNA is TGTGCCAGCAGCGTGACTCCGGGAGAAAACATTCAGTACTTC.

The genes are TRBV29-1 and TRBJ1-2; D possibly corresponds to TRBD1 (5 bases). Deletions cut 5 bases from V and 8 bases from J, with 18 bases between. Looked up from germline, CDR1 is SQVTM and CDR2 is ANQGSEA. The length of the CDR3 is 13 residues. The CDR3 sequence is CSVFREGLKGYTF. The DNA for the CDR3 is TGCAGCGTTTTCAGGGAGGGGCTTAAGGGCTACACCTTC.

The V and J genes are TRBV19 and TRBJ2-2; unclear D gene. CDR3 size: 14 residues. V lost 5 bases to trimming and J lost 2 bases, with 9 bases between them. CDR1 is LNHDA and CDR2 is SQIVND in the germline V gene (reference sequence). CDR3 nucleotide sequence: TGTGCCAGTAGTTTAGGGCCTAACACCGGGGAGCTGTTTTTT. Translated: CASSLGPNTGELFF.

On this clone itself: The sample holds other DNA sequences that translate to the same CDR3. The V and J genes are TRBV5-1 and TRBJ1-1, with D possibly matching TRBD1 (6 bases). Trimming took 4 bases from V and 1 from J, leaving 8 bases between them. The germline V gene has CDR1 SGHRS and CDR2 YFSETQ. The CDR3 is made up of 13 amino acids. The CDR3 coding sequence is TGCGCCAGCAGCCTGACAGGGAACACTGAAGCTTTCTTT. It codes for CASSLTGNTEAFF.

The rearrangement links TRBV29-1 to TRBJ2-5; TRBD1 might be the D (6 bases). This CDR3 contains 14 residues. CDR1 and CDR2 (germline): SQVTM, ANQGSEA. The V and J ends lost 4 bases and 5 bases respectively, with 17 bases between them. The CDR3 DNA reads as TGCAGCGTTGGGGTGCTAGGGGGAGTCGAGACCCAGTACTTC. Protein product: CSVGVLGGVETQYF.

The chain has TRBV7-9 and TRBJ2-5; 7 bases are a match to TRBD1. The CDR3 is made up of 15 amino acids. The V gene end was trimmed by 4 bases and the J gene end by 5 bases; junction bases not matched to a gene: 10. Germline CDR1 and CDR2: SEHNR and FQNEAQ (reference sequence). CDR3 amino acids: CASSSTGTVRETQYF. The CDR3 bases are TGTGCCAGCAGCTCAACCGGGACAGTGAGGGAGACCCAGTACTTC.

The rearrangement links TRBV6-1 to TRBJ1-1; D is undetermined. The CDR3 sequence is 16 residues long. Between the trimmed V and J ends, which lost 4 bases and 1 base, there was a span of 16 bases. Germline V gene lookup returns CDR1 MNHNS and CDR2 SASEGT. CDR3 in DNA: TGTGCCAGCAGTGTGACCGTGACCTCGGGGAACACTGAAGCTTTCTTT. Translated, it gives CASSVTVTSGNTEAFF.

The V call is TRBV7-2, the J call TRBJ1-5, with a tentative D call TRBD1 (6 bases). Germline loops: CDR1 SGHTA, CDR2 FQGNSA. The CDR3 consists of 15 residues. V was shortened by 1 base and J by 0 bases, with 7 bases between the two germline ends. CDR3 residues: CASSLGQASNQPQHF. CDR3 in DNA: TGTGCCAGCAGCTTAGGACAGGCTAGCAATCAGCCCCAGCATTTT.

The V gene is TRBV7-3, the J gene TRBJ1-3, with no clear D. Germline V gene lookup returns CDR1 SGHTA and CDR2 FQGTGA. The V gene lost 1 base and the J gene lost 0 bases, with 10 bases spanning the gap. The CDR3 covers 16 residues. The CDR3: CASSLKPSNSGNTIYF. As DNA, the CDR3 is TGTGCCAGCAGCTTAAAGCCTAGTAACTCTGGAAACACCATATATTTT.

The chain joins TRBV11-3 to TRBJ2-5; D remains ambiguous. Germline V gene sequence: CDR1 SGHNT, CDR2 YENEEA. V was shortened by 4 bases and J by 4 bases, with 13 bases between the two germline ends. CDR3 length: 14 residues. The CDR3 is CASSSPLVGETQYF. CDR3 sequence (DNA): TGTGCCAGCAGCTCCCCGTTAGTCGGAGAGACCCAGTACTTC.

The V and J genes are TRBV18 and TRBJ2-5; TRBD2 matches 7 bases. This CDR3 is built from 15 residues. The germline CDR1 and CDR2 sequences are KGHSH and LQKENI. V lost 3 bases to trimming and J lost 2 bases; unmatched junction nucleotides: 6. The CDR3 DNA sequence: TGTGCCAGCTCACCGGGGAGGGGCGGTCAAGAGACCCAGTACTTC. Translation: CASSPGRGGQETQYF.

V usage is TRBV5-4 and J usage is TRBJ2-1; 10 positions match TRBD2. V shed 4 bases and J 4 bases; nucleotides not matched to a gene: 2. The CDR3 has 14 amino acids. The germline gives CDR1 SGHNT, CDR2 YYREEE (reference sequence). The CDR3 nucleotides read TGTGCCAGCAGCGTAGCGGGGGGTTACAATGAGCAGTTCTTC. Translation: CASSVAGGYNEQFF.

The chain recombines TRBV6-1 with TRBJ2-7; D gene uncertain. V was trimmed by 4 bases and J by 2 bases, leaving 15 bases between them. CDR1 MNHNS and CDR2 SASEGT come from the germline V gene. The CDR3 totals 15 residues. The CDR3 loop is CASSVPPGVTYEQYF. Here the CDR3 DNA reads TGTGCCAGCAGTGTCCCCCCGGGTGTGACCTACGAGCAGTACTTC.

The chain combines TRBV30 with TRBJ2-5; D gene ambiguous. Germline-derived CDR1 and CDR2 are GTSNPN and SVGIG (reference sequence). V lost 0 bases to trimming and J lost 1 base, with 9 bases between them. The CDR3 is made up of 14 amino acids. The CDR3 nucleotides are TGTGCCTGGAGTGTACCTGGGCCCCAAGAGACCCAGTACTTC. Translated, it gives CAWSVPGPQETQYF.

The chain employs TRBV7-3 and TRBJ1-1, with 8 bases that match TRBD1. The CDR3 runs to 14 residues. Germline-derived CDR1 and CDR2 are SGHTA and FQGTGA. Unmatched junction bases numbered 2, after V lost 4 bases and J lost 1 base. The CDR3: CASSSTGGNTEAFF. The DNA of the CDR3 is TGTGCCAGCAGCTCCACAGGGGGGAACACTGAAGCTTTCTTT.

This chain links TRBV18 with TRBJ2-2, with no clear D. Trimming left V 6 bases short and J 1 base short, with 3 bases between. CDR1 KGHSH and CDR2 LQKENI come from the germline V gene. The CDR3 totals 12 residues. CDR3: CASSMNTGELFF. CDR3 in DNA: TGTGCCAGCTCTATGAACACCGGGGAGCTGTTTTTT.

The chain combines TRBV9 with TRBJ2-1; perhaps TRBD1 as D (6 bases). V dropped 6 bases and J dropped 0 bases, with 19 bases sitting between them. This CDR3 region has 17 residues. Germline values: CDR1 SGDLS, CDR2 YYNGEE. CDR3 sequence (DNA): TGTGCCAGCAACCCGTCTTTAGGGGGAAGCTCCTACAATGAGCAGTTCTTC. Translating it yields CASNPSLGGSSYNEQFF.

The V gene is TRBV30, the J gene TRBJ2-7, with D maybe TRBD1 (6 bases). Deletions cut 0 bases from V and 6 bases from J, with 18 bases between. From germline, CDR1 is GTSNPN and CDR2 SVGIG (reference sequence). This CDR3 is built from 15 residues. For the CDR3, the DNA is TGTGCCTGGAGTGTACTTTTACTAGGGGGACGCGAGCAGTACTTC. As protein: CAWSVLLLGGREQYF.